Following are 23 T cell receptor beta chains from one sample sequenced in a study of brain T cells in children with intractable seizures. Time point in this sample: blood from clinic visit 5 months post-surgery; TSC patient then seizure free. Sequencing was performed with immunoSEQ multiplex PCR; in TCRdb, only in-frame clones are kept and a portion is missing. The table has about 340,000 clones, 93% seen once; the top ten hold 5% to 7%. The sequencing here drew on peripheral blood, taken more than 4 months after surgery. Every receptor here comes from a boy under two years old with tuberous sclerosis and intractable seizures.

The CDR3 bases are TGTGCCAGCAGCCAAGCGGGGGACAGGATCAACCCGAACACTGAAGCTTTCTTT. It translates to CASSQAGDRINPNTEAFF. The chain recombines TRBV27 with TRBJ1-1, with 8 bases lining up with TRBD1. V trimming: 6 bases; J trimming: 1 base; junction bases outside the gene matches: 16. The germline V gene encodes CDR1 MNHEY and CDR2 SMNVEV (reference sequence). The CDR3 consists of 18 residues.

The chain has TRBV7-2 and TRBJ1-2; D is uncertain. Germline CDR1 reads SGHTA; CDR2 reads FQGNSA. Trimming removed 5 bases from V and 8 bases from J, with 18 bases in between. The length of the CDR3 is 14 residues. The CDR3 is CASSLVRKARGYTF. Written as DNA, the CDR3 is TGTGCCAGCAGCCTGGTTCGAAAGGCGAGAGGCTACACCTTC.

This clone was detected only once. This chain uses TRBV19 with TRBJ2-5, with 8 bases that match TRBD2. Per the germline V gene, CDR1 is LNHDA and CDR2 is SQIVND (reference sequence). This CDR3 spans 14 amino acids. V shed 5 bases and J 1 base; nucleotides not matched to a gene: 3. CDR3 sequence (DNA): TGTGCCAGTAGTGAGCGGGGGTTCCAAGAGACCCAGTACTTC. Translation: CASSERGFQETQYF.

The chain is built from TRBV6-1 and TRBJ2-1; 7 nucleotides line up with TRBD1. Germline V gives CDR1 MNHNS, CDR2 SASEGT. The V and J ends lost 1 base and 8 bases, in that order; junction bases with no gene match: 5. CDR3 length: 14 amino acids. The CDR3 DNA is TGTGCCAGCAGTGAAGACAGGGGCCAAGATGAGCAGTTCTTC. Its protein product is CASSEDRGQDEQFF.

This chain connects TRBV30 to TRBJ2-1; no definite D call. In germline, CDR1 is GTSNPN, CDR2 SVGIG (reference sequence). This CDR3 contains 15 residues. The V end lost 4 bases, the J end lost 1 base, and 14 bases lay between the germline ends. The CDR3 reads CAWKWTTKSYNEQFF. CDR3 nucleotides: TGTGCCTGGAAATGGACCACCAAATCCTACAATGAGCAGTTCTTC.

The V gene is TRBV11-3, the J gene TRBJ2-4; TRBD2 matches at 8 bases. J was trimmed by 12 bases and V by 1 base; bases with no gene match: 11. The CDR3 runs 15 residues. Germline lookup yields CDR1 SGHNT and CDR2 YENEEA. CDR3 protein: CASSLVGGRKKTQYF. The CDR3 coding sequence is TGTGCCAGCAGCTTAGTAGGCGGGAGGAAGAAAACTCAGTACTTC.

J is TRBJ1-1 and V is TRBV27; the D is unclear. Germline V gene lookup returns CDR1 MNHEY and CDR2 SMNVEV (reference sequence). The CDR3 runs to 15 residues. Deletions cut 3 bases from V and 4 bases from J, with 15 bases between. The CDR3 DNA reads as TGTGCCAGCAGTTTTAGTAGCCTGGGGAGCACTGAAGCTTTCTTT. Its protein product is CASSFSSLGSTEAFF.

This chain links TRBV30 with TRBJ1-5; no clear D gene. Germline CDR1 and CDR2: GTSNPN and SVGIG (reference sequence). This CDR3 comprises 14 residues. V lost 0 bases and J lost 3, with 9 bases in between. CDR3 sequence reads: CAWSVLHDNQPQHF. The DNA for the CDR3 is TGTGCCTGGAGTGTTCTACACGACAATCAGCCCCAGCATTTT.

V is TRBV6-5 and J is TRBJ1-2; no firm D call. Deletions cut 4 bases from V and 4 bases from J, with 10 bases between. Germline CDR1 MNHEY, CDR2 SVGAGI. There are 13 residues in the CDR3. The CDR3 nucleotides read TGTGCCAGCAGTTTCAACAAGGGCTATGGCTACACCTTC. Its translation: CASSFNKGYGYTF.

The chain recombines TRBV5-1 with TRBJ2-3; possible D gene TRBD1, 5 bases. The CDR3 totals 16 residues. Trimming took off 0 bases at V and 1 base at J, with 12 bases between the two ends. CDR1 is SGHRS and CDR2 is YFSETQ in the germline V gene. CDR3 loop: CASSLVLGQGTDTQYF. The DNA for the CDR3 is TGCGCCAGCAGCTTGGTACTTGGACAAGGCACAGATACGCAGTATTTT.

This sequence joins TRBV29-1 and TRBJ2-3; D is undetermined. CDR3 length equals 14 residues. Between the trimmed V and J ends, which lost 2 bases and 3 bases, there was a span of 12 bases. The V gene's germline CDR1 is SQVTM and CDR2 ANQGSEA. In DNA form, the CDR3 reads TGCAGCGTTGAATCGGCTCCTCCTACAGATACGCAGTATTTT. This gives the protein CSVESAPPTDTQYF.

The chain joins TRBV5-1 to TRBJ1-1; TRBD1 matches at 9 bases. CDR3 length: 20 amino acids. CDR1 SGHRS and CDR2 YFSETQ come from the germline V gene. Trimming at V came to 4 bases and at J to 3 bases, leaving 22 bases not matched to a gene. The DNA for the CDR3 is TGCGCCAGCAGCCTCGCGGCAATAACCCGGGACAGGGATCAAGACACTGAAGCTTTCTTT. As protein: CASSLAAITRDRDQDTEAFF. Together with reference TRBV5-1 and TRBJ1-1, the CDR3 gives the full variable domain: KAGVTQTPRYLIKTRGQQVTLSCSPISGHRSVSWYQQTPGQGLQFLFEYFSETQRNKGNFPGRFSGRQFSNSRSEMNVSTLELGDSALYLCASSLAAITRDRDQDTEAFFGQGTRLTVV.

Comment on this clone: The sample contains more than one DNA sequence encoding this CDR3. The chain couples TRBV5-1 to TRBJ2-1, with 9 nucleotides matching TRBD1. Trimming at V came to 4 bases and at J to 2 bases, leaving 4 bases not matched to a gene. Germline values: CDR1 SGHRS, CDR2 YFSETQ. This CDR3 region has 15 residues. CDR3 nucleotide sequence: TGCGCCAGCAGCACCGGGACAGGGACCTACAATGAGCAGTTCTTC. It specifies CASSTGTGTYNEQFF.

V is TRBV5-1 and J is TRBJ2-5; no reliable D call. Germline lookup yields CDR1 SGHRS and CDR2 YFSETQ. V gave up 0 bases and J gave up 2 bases, with 8 bases separating them. This CDR3 region has 14 residues. The DNA of the CDR3 is TGCGCCAGCAGCTTGGAACCCCTACAAGAGACCCAGTACTTC. Translated: CASSLEPLQETQYF.

About this clone itself: This CDR3 is also generated by other DNA sequences in the sample. The rearrangement joins TRBV20-1 to TRBJ1-5; D not certain. The CDR3 consists of 12 residues. Trimming took off 3 bases at V and 1 base at J, with 4 bases between the two ends. Germline CDR1 reads DFQATT; CDR2 reads SNEGSKA (reference sequence). The CDR3 coding sequence is TGCAGTGCTAGTCTCAGCAATCAGCCCCAGCATTTT. Amino acids: CSASLSNQPQHF.

This clone came up once. The sample has other DNA sequences that encode this CDR3 too. CDR3 amino acids: CASSLDRLNTEAFF. The CDR3 region has the DNA TGTGCCAGCAGCTTAGACAGGCTGAACACTGAAGCTTTCTTT. The chain couples TRBV5-6 to TRBJ1-1; TRBD1 is a possible D gene (6 bases). The V gene's germline CDR1 is SGHDT and CDR2 YYEEEE. This CDR3 region has 14 residues. V dropped 2 bases and J dropped 0 bases, with 8 bases sitting between them. The entire variable domain, with the rest obtained from reference TRBV5-6 and TRBJ1-1, is as follows: DAGVTQSPTHLIKTRGQQVTLRCSPKSGHDTVSWYQQALGQGPQFIFQYYEEEERQRGNFPDRFSGHQFPNYSSELNVNALLLGDSALYLCASSLDRLNTEAFFGQGTRLTVV.

This clone appeared a single time. The genes are TRBV30 and TRBJ2-7; tentatively, D is TRBD2 (6 bases). The germline V gene encodes CDR1 GTSNPN and CDR2 SVGIG (reference sequence). This CDR3 is 14 amino acids long. Trimming cost V 2 bases and J 8 bases, with 19 bases left between them. The CDR3 DNA reads as TGTGCCTGGAGTCACCGGGACTCCCGTCCCCAGCAGTACTTC. This codes for CAWSHRDSRPQQYF.

The rearrangement joins TRBV30 to TRBJ2-2; TRBD2 matches 12 bases. The CDR3 spans 13 residues. Germline CDR1 reads GTSNPN; CDR2 reads SVGIG (reference sequence). Trimming cost V 4 bases and J 6 bases; bases outside gene matches: 0. The CDR3 reads CAWTSGRAGELFF. The CDR3 DNA sequence: TGTGCCTGGACTAGCGGGAGGGCCGGGGAGCTGTTTTTT.

The gene calls are TRBV19 and TRBJ2-7; D call uncertain. The V gene lost 9 bases and the J gene lost 7 bases, with 22 bases spanning the gap. The CDR3 is 14 residues long. The V gene's germline CDR1 is LNHDA and CDR2 SQIVND (reference sequence). The CDR3 loop reads CASRPTANSREQYF. In nucleotides, the CDR3 is TGTGCCAGCAGACCCACCGCGAATTCGAGGGAGCAGTACTTC.

This chain links TRBV7-9 with TRBJ2-1; 9 bases map to TRBD1. Germline V gene lookup returns CDR1 SEHNR and CDR2 FQNEAQ (reference sequence). The CDR3 loop spans 18 amino acids. V lost 5 bases to trimming and J lost 3 bases; unmatched junction nucleotides: 14. The CDR3 reads CASSTRTGELDYYNEQFF. The CDR3 DNA sequence: TGTGCCAGCAGCACAAGGACAGGGGAACTAGATTACTACAATGAGCAGTTCTTC.

In the case of this clone: Sequence at one end of the junction differs from germline and may be a read error. Other DNA sequences in this sample translate to the same CDR3. The chain links TRBV9 to TRBJ2-2; D remains unclear. The germline V gene has CDR1 SGDLS and CDR2 YYNGEE. The CDR3 contains 13 residues. The CDR3 DNA is TGTGCCAGCAGCTACCCGAACACTGGGGAGCTGTTTTTT. As protein: CASSYPNTGELFF.

This clone came up once. The gene calls are TRBV5-1 and TRBJ1-2; D remains unclear. Trimming took 5 bases from V and 9 from J, leaving 26 bases between them. CDR1 SGHRS and CDR2 YFSETQ come from the germline V gene. This CDR3 contains 16 residues. The CDR3 bases are TGCGCCAGCAGTTCCCTAGGGCGGTCGGTTCGGAATCGCTACACCTTC. It translates to CASSSLGRSVRNRYTF.

The chain carries TRBV4-2 and TRBJ2-3; 7 bases align to TRBD2. Germline CDR1 reads LGHNA; CDR2 reads YNFKEQ. The CDR3 is 16 residues long. After removal of 0 bases from V and 4 bases from J, the junction contained 7 bases not matched to a gene. CDR3 in amino acids: CASSQEGREFADTQYF. Written as DNA, the CDR3 is TGTGCCAGCAGCCAAGAGGGGCGGGAGTTTGCAGATACGCAGTATTTT.